This section outlines one T cell receptor (beta chain) sequence together with its context. This specimen belongs to a study of blood T cell repertoires in COVID-19. Study details: The United States, Italy and Spain provided the acute and convalescent COVID-19 samples.

Original handling: Reference gene primer amplification gave nucleated cell count estimates. Some clones are missing from TCRdb's copy, which holds only in-frame ones; the method was immunoSEQ multiplex PCR. V and J calls and clone size are given by that table; D and trimming were obtained from the DNA. The data contain roughly 290,000 clones, over 75% of them singletons. The CDR3 is 17 amino acids. V shed 4 bases and J 2 bases; nucleotides not matched to a gene: 8. From germline, CDR1 is SEHNR and CDR2 FQNEAQ (reference sequence). The chain has TRBV7-9 and TRBJ1-5; TRBD1 agrees at 10 bases. Sequenced sample: peripheral blood. This TCR was sampled from a woman aged 55-69 years with acute or convalescent COVID-19. The CDR3 nucleotides read TGTGCCAGCAGCTCACCGGGACAGGGGCCCGGCAATCAGCCCCAGCATTTT. This sequence encodes CASSSPGQGPGNQPQHF.